Reported below is one TCR beta chain. These data belong to a study of PD-L1 blockade in urothelial cancer. Across the whole study: Beginning in the mid-2010s, patients received atezolizumab, given as 1,200 mg intravenously every 3 weeks. Patients' prior chemotherapy regimens numbered 0 to 3. A median of 141,255 T cells was found in the blood samples.

Here immunoSEQ multiplex PCR was the method, and the copy in TCRdb shows in-frame clones only, minus some. The table has fewer than 75,000 clones, 90% seen once. The time point is: pretreatment peripheral blood. The CDR3 is made up of 12 amino acids. J was trimmed by 3 bases and V by 4 bases; bases with no gene match: 2. Germline CDR1 and CDR2: SQVTM and ANQGSEA. The origin of this receptor is a man aged 70 or older with urothelial cancer. The chain has TRBV29-1 and TRBJ2-7; TRBD1 matches at 8 bases. Sequenced material: PBMCs, taken around atezolizumab (anti-PD-L1) treatment. The CDR3 DNA reads TGCAGCGTTGGACAGGGGTACTACGAGCAGTACTTC. This encodes CSVGQGYYEQYF.